The 8 T cell receptor beta chains below were found in one sample sequenced in a study of blood T cell repertoires in COVID-19. This table comes from immunoSEQ multiplex PCR, and its TCRdb copy is limited to in-frame clones, with some not included. Of some 49,000 clones listed, 83% were seen once; the top ten hold approximately 12%. Sequencing was carried out using peripheral blood. The origin of the receptors is a human donor in a cohort sampled during active COVID-19.

The V call is TRBV6-2 or TRBV6-3, the J call TRBJ2-7; TRBD1 might be the D (5 bases). Trimming cost V 2 bases and J 2 bases, with 13 bases left between them. From germline, CDR1 is MNHEY and CDR2 SVGEGT. This CDR3 has 15 residues. CDR3 DNA sequence: TGTGCCAGCAGTTACCCCCCCAGGGCCGCCTACGAGCAGTACTTC. Translation: CASSYPPRAAYEQYF.

This clone was recorded a few times. V is TRBV5-4 and J is TRBJ2-7; weak D call: TRBD2 (6 bases). V was trimmed by 0 bases and J by 7 bases, leaving 14 bases between them. CDR3 size: 14 residues. CDR1 SGHNT and CDR2 YYREEE come from the germline V gene (reference sequence). The CDR3 spells CASSLGMEGEEQYF. CDR3 sequence (DNA): TGTGCCAGCAGCTTGGGGATGGAGGGAGAGGAGCAGTACTTC.

The chain has TRBV7-9 and TRBJ1-6; 7 bases line up with TRBD1. In germline, CDR1 is SEHNR, CDR2 FQNEAQ (reference sequence). CDR3 size: 16 residues. The J segment lost 4 bases and the V segment lost 5 bases, leaving 8 bases of the junction unmatched. The CDR3 nucleotides are TGTGCCAGCAGCGAATGGACAGGAGCGTATAATTCACCCCTCCACTTT. It yields the protein CASSEWTGAYNSPLHF.

J is TRBJ2-3 and V is TRBV6-2 or TRBV6-3, with 11 positions matching TRBD2. From germline, CDR1 is MNHEY and CDR2 SVGEGT. The junction had 3 bases not matched to a gene; V was cut back by 5 bases and J by 5 bases. The CDR3 totals 14 residues. CDR3 sequence reads: CASSGLAGLDTQYF. In DNA form, the CDR3 reads TGTGCCAGCAGTGGACTAGCGGGTCTAGATACGCAGTATTTT.

This clone was observed once. The genes are TRBV5-1 and TRBJ1-2; D is possibly TRBD1 (6 bases). CDR1 is SGHRS, CDR2 YFSETQ, per germline. V lost 4 bases and J lost 2, with 12 bases in between. The CDR3 totals 14 residues. Here the CDR3 reads CASSPGHLNYGYTF. The CDR3 coding sequence is TGCGCCAGCAGCCCGGGACACCTAAACTATGGCTACACCTTC.

V is TRBV19 and J is TRBJ1-1; D possibly corresponds to TRBD1 (5 bases). The CDR3 has 15 residues. The V and J ends lost 3 bases and 6 bases respectively, with 17 bases between them. The germline CDR1 and CDR2 sequences are LNHDA and SQIVND (reference sequence). CDR3 DNA: TGTGCCAGTAGTATTGGTACGGGGGGTTTGGCTGAAGCTTTCTTT. The encoded protein is CASSIGTGGLAEAFF.

The chain has TRBV24-1 and TRBJ2-6; D is undetermined. Deletions cut 3 bases from V and 0 bases from J, with 8 bases between. The CDR3 totals 16 residues. Germline V CDR1 and CDR2: KGHDR, SFDVKD. Here the CDR3 reads CATSDERFSGANVLTF. Here the CDR3 DNA reads TGTGCCACCAGTGATGAGAGGTTCTCTGGGGCCAACGTCCTGACTTTC.

V gene TRBV24-1 combines with J gene TRBJ2-7; 7 bases line up with TRBD2. Germline CDR1 is KGHDR and CDR2 is SFDVKD. V was pared by 12 bases and J by 3 bases, with 4 bases of the junction left unmatched. This CDR3 is 11 amino acids long. The CDR3 sequence: CAVKRGYEQYF. The CDR3 nucleotides read TGTGCCGTTAAGCGGGGCTACGAGCAGTACTTC.